This T cell receptor beta chain was identified in a study of preoperative IRX-2 immunotherapy in early breast cancer. TCRdb's copy holds only in-frame clones and misses some; the assay was immunoSEQ multiplex PCR. Found here are over 60,000 clones, roughly 95% of them singletons; the top ten hold approximately 1.8%. V lost 1 base, J lost 1 base, and 17 bases lay in between. There are 17 residues in the CDR3. The germline V gene encodes CDR1 SGHTA and CDR2 FQGNSA. Treatment meaning: preoperative locoregional IRX-2 cytokine immunotherapy. Preoperative locoregional IRX-2 cytokine immunotherapy was tested in the phase Ib source study.

Sampling was carried out from a patient treated with IRX-2 immunotherapy. The origin of this receptor is a human donor with breast cancer. The chain combines TRBV7-2 with TRBJ2-7, with D unresolved. The CDR3 is CASSLEGPPALSYEQYF. The CDR3 DNA reads as TGTGCCAGCAGCTTAGAAGGTCCGCCGGCTTTATCCTACGAGCAGTACTTC.